This T cell receptor beta chain originates from a study of T-cell memory formation after mild COVID-19. Study-wide findings and caveats: The study detected some responding clones in pre-infection memory, suggesting cross-reactive memory joined. Among clones peaking at day 37 in the second wave, SARS-CoV-2 specificity remained unconfirmed. Contracting CD8+ clones were enriched in EMRA, CD4+ mainly in CM and EM.

Trimming at V came to 6 bases and at J to 2 bases, leaving 11 bases not matched to a gene. This CDR3 is 16 amino acids long. Germline CDR1 reads DFQATT; CDR2 reads SNEGSKA (reference sequence). A word on this clonotype: The antigen is unknown.

5'RACE, which relied on constant-segment primers, yielded TCR alpha and TCR beta cDNA libraries carrying sample barcodes and UMIs. From the 5' RACE reads, TCRdb called clonotypes with MiXCR, one entry per CDR3 protein. Here the sample spans roughly 580,000 distinct CDR3 sequences, about a sixth being singletons. Sequencing was performed on PBMCs or a T cell subset sorted from them (not recorded which). The chain recombines TRBV20-1 with TRBJ2-3, with TRBD2 identical over 10 bases. This receptor was obtained from an adult woman who had mild COVID-19 (a few samples of this study predate the infection). Cell type and time point are not known. Here the CDR3 reads CSARPPSGRATDTQYF. DNA of the CDR3: TGCAGTGCCAGACCCCCCAGCGGGAGGGCCACAGATACGCAGTATTTT.